The clone carrying this TCR beta chain has just a few counts. What it binds is not known. Clones were read by immunoSEQ multiplex PCR, and TCRdb kept only the in-frame ones, dropping some. Of 55,000 to 70,000 clones listed, approximately 89% were seen once; the top ten hold about 0.95%. The entry originates in a study of OX40 agonist ivuxolimab in advanced cancers. About the research overall: Three partial responders included one hepatocellular carcinoma patient and two cutaneous melanoma patients. Findings of the study overall: With doses of 0.1 to 3.0 mg/kg, CD4+ and CD8+ blood T cells had undergone clonal expansion by week 6. The study found that CD8+ T cells averaged more expanded clones than CD4+.

No patient had autoimmune disease or received systemic immunosuppression. This sequence was found in an adult with an advanced solid tumor such as melanoma, head and neck, liver or kidney cancer. The sequenced sample was CD4+ or CD8+ T cells sorted from blood, obtained in a trial of the OX40 agonist ivuxolimab.

CDR3 sequence reads: CASSLDGTSNEKLFF. Written as DNA, the CDR3 is TGTGCCAGCAGCTTGGACGGGACCAGTAATGAAAAACTGTTTTTT. The genes are TRBV5-5 and TRBJ1-4, with a tentative D call TRBD1 (5 bases). CDR1 is SGHKS, CDR2 YYEKEE, per germline (reference sequence). CDR3 length: 15 amino acids. Trimming stripped 0 bases from V and 4 bases from J, with 10 bases between.